Below are 18 T cell receptor beta chains sequenced from a single sample in a study of cytomegalovirus exposure and HLA in healthy donors. Primers: 60 Vbeta forward and 13 Jbeta reverse. The data were produced by immunoSEQ multiplex PCR, yet TCRdb's version contains in-frame clones alone and is incomplete. This listing includes roughly 54,000 clones. The specimen was PBMCs. These receptor sequences come from a woman aged 25 to 39 in good health and CMV-seropositive.

DNA of the CDR3: TGTGCCAGCAGCTCTAGCGGGGGCCCTAGCAATGAGCAGTTCTTC. As protein: CASSSSGGPSNEQFF. The chain carries TRBV11-3 and TRBJ2-1; 10 nucleotides match TRBD2. The CDR3 sequence is 15 residues long. With V trimmed by 4 bases and J by 6 bases, 6 bases remained unmatched. Germline values: CDR1 SGHNT, CDR2 YENEEA.

V gene TRBV6-6 combines with J gene TRBJ1-3; D remains ambiguous. The CDR3 has 16 amino acids. Per germline, CDR1 MNHNY and CDR2 SVGAGI (reference sequence). Trimming removed 7 bases from V and 3 bases from J, with 19 bases in between. The CDR3 spells CASNLSGRSHGNTIYF. In DNA form, the CDR3 reads TGTGCCAGCAACTTAAGCGGACGGAGCCATGGAAACACCATATATTTT.

The chain employs TRBV7-2 and TRBJ1-6; 10 bases align to TRBD1. This CDR3 region has 15 residues. The germline CDR1 and CDR2 sequences are SGHTA and FQGNSA. Losses at the gene ends were 6 bases for V and 9 bases for J; bases not matched to a gene: 8. In DNA form, the CDR3 reads TGTGCCAGCAGTTCAACCGGGACAGGGGCTTCACCCCTCCACTTT. It encodes CASSSTGTGASPLHF. The full variable domain, with the rest looked up from reference TRBV7-2 and TRBJ1-6, is GAGVSQSPSNKVTEKGKDVELRCDPISGHTALYWYRQSLGQGLEFLIYFQGNSAPDKSGLPSDRFSAERTGGSVSTLTIQRTQQEDSAVYLCASSSTGTGASPLHFGNGTRLTVT.

The V call is TRBV5-4, the J call TRBJ1-4; TRBD1 aligns across 7 bases. Germline loops: CDR1 SGHNT, CDR2 YYREEE (reference sequence). The CDR3 contains 16 residues. V gave up 1 base and J gave up 8 bases; unmatched junction bases: 11. CDR3 coding DNA: TGTGCCAGCAGCTTGAGCACCGGGACAGAAGACGAAAAACTGTTTTTT. Its translation is CASSLSTGTEDEKLFF.

V usage is TRBV6-1 and J usage is TRBJ1-1, with a tentative D call TRBD1 (6 bases). Trimming took off 6 bases at V and 4 bases at J, with 18 bases between the two ends. Germline assignment: CDR1 MNHNS and CDR2 SASEGT. CDR3 length: 15 amino acids. The CDR3 is CASRYNRALGTEAFF. The CDR3, as DNA: TGTGCCAGCAGGTATAACAGGGCCCTGGGCACTGAAGCTTTCTTT.

V is TRBV5-8 and J is TRBJ2-7; 9 nucleotides match TRBD1. The CDR3 has 14 amino acids. Germline CDR1 is SGHTS and CDR2 is YDEGEE. V trimming: 5 bases; J trimming: 2 bases; junction bases outside the gene matches: 5. CDR3 coding DNA: TGTGCCAGCAGACTCACAGGGGGCGCCTACGAGCAGTACTTC. Translation: CASRLTGGAYEQYF.

The V gene is TRBV6-5, the J gene TRBJ2-2, with D perhaps matching TRBD1 (6 bases). The CDR3 runs to 15 residues. Trimming stripped 2 bases from V and 6 bases from J, with 13 bases between. Germline CDR1 is MNHEY and CDR2 is SVGAGI. The CDR3 spells CASSYTGRGPGELFF. DNA of the CDR3: TGTGCCAGCAGTTACACAGGGAGAGGCCCCGGGGAGCTGTTTTTT.

The chain couples TRBV19 to TRBJ2-7, with a weak D call TRBD2 (5 bases). Trimming pared 5 bases from V and 0 bases from J, leaving 8 bases between. CDR1 and CDR2 (germline): LNHDA, SQIVND (reference sequence). This CDR3 is 13 amino acids long. The CDR3 region has the DNA TGTGCCAGTAGTCCGGGATCCTCCTACGAGCAGTACTTC. Amino acid sequence: CASSPGSSYEQYF.

The chain uses TRBV30 and TRBJ2-7; 7 nucleotides align to TRBD2. The CDR3 runs 13 residues. With V trimmed by 4 bases and J by 6 bases, 9 bases remained unmatched. Germline values: CDR1 GTSNPN, CDR2 SVGIG (reference sequence). CDR3 sequence (DNA): TGTGCCTGGATCCGGCGGGAGTTGGGCGAGCAGTACTTC. This gives the protein CAWIRRELGEQYF.

This chain links TRBV14 with TRBJ2-7; 7 positions match TRBD2. The CDR3 sequence is 17 residues long. The junction had 14 bases not matched to a gene; V was cut back by 0 bases and J by 6 bases. Germline V gene data show CDR1 as SGHDN and CDR2 as FVKESK. CDR3 region: CASSQEWTSRLGCEQYF. CDR3 nucleotide sequence: TGTGCCAGCAGCCAAGAGTGGACTAGTCGGTTGGGATGCGAGCAGTACTTC.

V gene TRBV4-1 combines with J gene TRBJ1-6; no clear D gene. The CDR3 is 17 residues long. Looked up from germline, CDR1 is MGHRA and CDR2 is YSYEKL. Deletions cut 1 base from V and 6 bases from J, with 16 bases between. The CDR3 region is CASSQGPPRSLNSPLHF. The CDR3 DNA follows: TGCGCCAGCAGCCAAGGGCCTCCTAGGTCACTTAATTCACCCCTCCACTTT.

V gene TRBV29-1 combines with J gene TRBJ2-7, with 9 bases lining up with TRBD2. V trimming: 0 bases; J trimming: 4 bases; junction bases outside the gene matches: 7. The CDR3 extends over 15 amino acids. Germline V lookup: CDR1 SQVTM, CDR2 ANQGSEA. CDR3 protein: CSVEEAGGPLYEQYF. DNA of the CDR3: TGCAGCGTTGAAGAGGCGGGAGGGCCTCTATACGAGCAGTACTTC.

CDR3 coding DNA: TGTGCCAGCAGCTTACAGGGGTTCCAGCCCCAGCATTTT. This gives the protein CASSLQGFQPQHF. The chain uses TRBV11-3 and TRBJ1-5; tentative D call: TRBD1 (6 bases). The CDR3 contains 13 residues. In germline, CDR1 is SGHNT, CDR2 YENEEA. V gave up 2 bases and J gave up 7 bases, with 9 bases separating them.

The rearrangement joins TRBV19 to TRBJ2-7, with D possibly being TRBD1 (5 bases). The V and J ends lost 4 bases and 5 bases respectively, with 18 bases between them. This CDR3 is 15 amino acids long. Germline assignment: CDR1 LNHDA and CDR2 SQIVND (reference sequence). This CDR3 reads CASSTPTFQGHEQYF. The CDR3 DNA sequence: TGTGCCAGTAGTACGCCGACATTTCAGGGTCACGAGCAGTACTTC. Supplemented by reference TRBV19 and TRBJ2-7, the full variable domain reads DGGITQSPKYLFRKEGQNVTLSCEQNLNHDAMYWYRQDPGQGLRLIYYSQIVNDFQKGDIAEGYSVSREKKESFPLTVTSAQKNPTAFYLCASSTPTFQGHEQYFGPGTRLTVT.

V usage is TRBV7-9 and J usage is TRBJ1-6; D might be TRBD1 (5 bases). The germline gives CDR1 SEHNR, CDR2 FQNEAQ (reference sequence). V gave up 3 bases and J gave up 10 bases, with 13 bases separating them. CDR3 length: 14 amino acids. CDR3 amino acids: CASSFDSESSPLHF. DNA for the CDR3: TGTGCCAGCAGCTTCGACAGTGAATCCTCACCCCTCCACTTT.

This rearrangement joins TRBV14 to TRBJ2-5, with 10 positions matching TRBD2. The CDR3 loop spans 16 amino acids. CDR1 and CDR2 (germline): SGHDN, FVKESK. Trimming at V came to 1 base and at J to 1 base, leaving 3 bases not matched to a gene. CDR3 region: CASSQGLAGGQETQYF. As DNA, the CDR3 is TGTGCCAGCAGCCAAGGGTTAGCGGGAGGCCAAGAGACCCAGTACTTC.

The chain is built from TRBV6-6 and TRBJ2-1; D is perhaps TRBD2 (5 bases). The CDR3 length is 14 residues. V lost 4 bases and J lost 2, with 9 bases in between. Germline CDR1 and CDR2: MNHNY and SVGAGI (reference sequence). This CDR3 reads CASSSGLAYNEQFF. As DNA, the CDR3 is TGTGCCAGCAGTTCCGGACTGGCCTACAATGAGCAGTTCTTC.

The chain combines TRBV14 with TRBJ1-4; D may be TRBD1 (6 bases). Germline V gene data show CDR1 as SGHDN and CDR2 as FVKESK. Trimming removed 2 bases at V and 6 bases at J, with 22 bases between. The CDR3 is 18 residues long. The CDR3 is CASSQSVVWAGDDEKLFF. Written as DNA, the CDR3 is TGTGCCAGCAGCCAATCCGTCGTCTGGGCAGGGGATGATGAAAAACTGTTTTTT.